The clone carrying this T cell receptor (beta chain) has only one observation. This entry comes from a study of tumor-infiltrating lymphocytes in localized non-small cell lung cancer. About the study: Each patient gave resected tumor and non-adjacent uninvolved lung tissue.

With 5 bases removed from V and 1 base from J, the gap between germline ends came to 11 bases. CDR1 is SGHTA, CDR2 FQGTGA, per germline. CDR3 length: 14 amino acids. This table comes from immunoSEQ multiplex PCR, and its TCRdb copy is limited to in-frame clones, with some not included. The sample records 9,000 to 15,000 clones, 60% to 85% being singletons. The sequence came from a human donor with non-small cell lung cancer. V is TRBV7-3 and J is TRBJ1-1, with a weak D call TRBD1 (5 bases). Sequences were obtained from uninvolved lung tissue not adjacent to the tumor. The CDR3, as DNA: TGTGCCAGCAGCACCCAGGGTTCGAACACTGAAGCTTTCTTT. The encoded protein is CASSTQGSNTEAFF.